This T cell receptor (beta chain) was recovered during a study of T cells expressing NK-cell markers. In the study overall: Sorted CD3+CD56-NKG2C+, CD3+CD56+NKG2C- and CD3+CD56+NKG2C+ T cells were the source of the TCR beta repertoires. Just one sequenced donor of eight was HCMV-seronegative, while seven were seropositive.

A 5'RACE template switching approach incorporating UMIs was used to make TCR beta cDNA. TCRdb re-called the 5' RACE reads and gives one entry per CDR3 protein, without DNA. The table lists 250,000 to 300,000 distinct CDR3 sequences. The length of the CDR3 is 12 residues. The germline CDR1 and CDR2 sequences are MDHEN and SYDVKM. J is TRBJ2-2 and V is TRBV28. This receptor was identified in a woman aged 18 to 75 in good health. The sample taken for sequencing was blood T cells: a sorted CD56 or NKG2C T cell subset, CD4+ or CD8+ T cells, or bulk PBMC T cells (not recorded which). CDR3 loop: CASSLRAGELFF.